This note documents a single T cell receptor (beta chain) sequence. Its binding antigen is unknown. At one of its ends the junction is not consistent with the germline gene, which may arise from a read error. The library was generated by multiplex PCR. Sequencing relied on an Illumina HiSeq 2500. TCRbeta libraries were constructed through three rounds of nested PCR with primers (Table S4) according to protocols adapted from ARM-PCR. PCR products of 200-500 bp were gel-excised and purified with the QIAquick gel extraction kit before sequencing. On the authors' methods: Reads were cleaned with Trimmomatic, merged with FLASH into complete CDR3 sequences, and assigned to V(D)J germline segments with MiTCR. VDJtools was used to compute clonal diversity as the inverse Simpson's index. In-frame sequences lacking a premature stop codon were counted as productive reads. TCRdb cleaned the public reads at Q25 with fastp, built clones with MiXCR and kept in-frame beta chains. Each CDR3 protein appears once, grouped with its most common genes and DNA. The V and J calls, along with clone size, are taken from TCRdb and not from the paper's own processing. This sample is represented by 90,000 or so distinct CDR3 sequences; approximately 57% of them were singletons. The top ten hold around 15% of the sample.

This sample was taken from a study of tumor and adjacent non-tumor tissue in lung cancer (dated by TCRdb to 2017 to 2018). Looking at the study overall: By cancer type, the cohort comprised 11 to 12 adenocarcinoma patients, a couple of squamous cell carcinoma patients and 1 small cell lung cancer patient. TCRbeta CDR3 sequencing was performed on around 30 paired specimens, with one tumor sample and one normal lung sample collected per patient. Ages among the roughly 15 patients ranged from roughly 30 to 85 years, there were about ten men and 5 women, and disease was at TNM stage I to III. Using bulk TCRbeta repertoires from 15 lung cancer patients, the study set lung tumor tissue side by side with matched distant non-tumor lung tissue. A total of roughly 120,000,000 productive TCRbeta reads were generated by sequencing, corresponding to an average of around 4 million reads per sample.

CDR1 and CDR2 were assigned from the germline V gene as SGHAT and FQNNGV. The CDR3 goes from the cysteine to the phenylalanine over 15 residues. Kept here is only the CDR3 DNA, which spans 45 bases and is read in frame from base 1. Overall results and qualifications from the work: In normal lung, the top 100 clones accounted for a significantly larger cumulative share of the repertoire than in tumor tissue. TCR diversity was significantly higher in younger patients, and higher tumor TCR diversity was associated with shorter overall and disease-free survival. Tumor tissue showed significantly higher TCR diversity (inverse Simpson) than normal lung tissue, at around 450 vs 150 (P = 0.0075, Mann-Whitney U test). Because peripheral blood was not sequenced, blood TCRbeta repertoires in the lung cancer patients of the study were not examined. Only approximately 16 patients were included in the cohort, and the need for larger samples and more detailed clinical data was noted by the authors. Neither the sequencing platform nor unique molecular identifiers are mentioned in the methods.

RNA was isolated from bulk unsorted tissue, and RNA quality was assessed with a NanoDrop ND-1000 and an Agilent 2100. Donors were newly diagnosed lung cancer patients admitted for thoracic surgery in China between August and November 2014, without prior chemotherapy. Patients with previous radiotherapy or chemotherapy, or with another concurrent cancer, were excluded from the study. Pieces of surgical tissue measuring about 1-2 cm3 were kept in RNAlater solution and stored at -80 degrees C until use. The V and J genes are TRBV11-2 and TRBJ2-2, with a tentative D gene TRBD2 over 5 matching bases. This clonotype was sampled from a man between 65 and 79 years old with non-small cell lung cancer. Sequencing used lung tumor tissue. The CDR3 sequence is CASSLSTPGVGKLFF. The sequenced DNA is TGTGCCAGCAGCTTATCAACCCCCGGGGTCGGGAAGCTGTTCTTT.